This T cell receptor beta chain was documented in a study of CD8 T cells in ankylosing spondylitis (dated by TCRdb to 2016 to 2017). For context, the study as a whole: T cell receptor beta repertoires were profiled in healthy donors and ankylosing spondylitis patients so that disease-linked TCR variants could be found. The full study cohort comprised 25 ankylosing spondylitis patients and over 95 healthy donors. Peripheral blood was sampled, and synovial fluid was also collected from ankylosing spondylitis patients. What the work shows at the level of the full study, not this receptor alone: The disease-linked clones were reported as significantly enriched in matched synovial fluid samples from ankylosing spondylitis patients. A CD8+ phenotype was shown by the disease-linked clones, which were found at relatively low frequencies in peripheral blood. Blood from ankylosing spondylitis patients appeared to be characterized by a TCR beta motif composed of 7 to 9 highly homologous amino acid variants. Some motif variants had previously been reported in the synovial fluid and blood of reactive arthritis patients, which suggests shared mechanisms of disease initiation.

This clonotype appeared a few times. Its antigen is not yet known. Qualities for individual bases were not recorded, and no much larger clone is one base off. Trimming takes 7 bases off V and 4 bases off J; junction bases not matched to a gene: 23. CDR1 and CDR2 were assigned from the germline V gene as MNHEY and SVGEGT. The CDR3 runs 21 residues from the cysteine to the phenylalanine. Only the CDR3 portion is preserved as DNA: 63 bases, with reading frame beginning at the first base. TCRdb lists the instrument as Illumina HiSeq 2500. Quantitative 5'-RACE with molecular barcodes was the method used to prepare the TCR beta libraries. The study's own analysis went as follows. A new computational method based on a probabilistic model of VDJ rearrangement was used to identify disease-linked TCR variants. Through fastp at Q25 and MiXCR, TCRdb rebuilt clones from the public reads, retaining in-frame beta chains. For every CDR3 protein sequence, its rows merge into one entry that carries the most common genes and DNA. Clone size and V and J calls follow TCRdb, not the original study. Recorded for this sample are about 340,000 distinct CDR3 sequences; 8% of them occurred a single time. Roughly 15% of the sample belongs to the ten largest clones.

The sequenced sample consisted of blood, either unsorted or a sorted T cell fraction (not recorded which). This TCR was sampled from a male donor with ankylosing spondylitis. The chain employs TRBV6-2 or TRBV6-3 and TRBJ2-1; TRBD2 aligns with 12 central bases. The DNA sequence reads TGTGCCAGCAACTTAATCTCGACTAGCGGGAGTCTGGGTTTATCTTACAATGAGCAGTTCTTC. This is translated as CASNLISTSGSLGLSYNEQFF.